What follows describes a single TCR beta chain. This sample is part of a study of blood T cell repertoires in COVID-19. Cohort assignment relied on participant-reported clinical history. Repertoires were generated with immunoSEQ multiplex PCR, while TCRdb's copy carries only in-frame clones and drops some. Here the sample spans 250,000 to 350,000 clones, about 88% being singletons. The sample taken for sequencing was PBMCs or T cells enriched from blood (not recorded which). The sequence came from a man in his 60s who had recovered from COVID-19.

CDR3 protein: CASSLSAALRAQYF. The CDR3, as DNA: TGTGCCAGCAGCTTATCCGCAGCGTTGAGGGCCCAGTACTTC. V is TRBV7-9 and J is TRBJ2-5; TRBD2 might be the D (5 bases). The length of the CDR3 is 14 residues. V dropped 2 bases and J dropped 9 bases, with 16 bases sitting between them. Germline values: CDR1 SEHNR, CDR2 FQNEAQ (reference sequence).